These 27 T cell receptor beta chains came from one sample sequenced in a study of cytomegalovirus exposure and HLA in healthy donors (dated by TCRdb to the late 2010s). To prepare the library, the immunoSEQ multiplex PCR assay was applied. The multiplex PCR relied on a mix of 60 forward primers for TCR Vbeta segments and 13 reverse primers for TCR Jbeta segments. TCRdb obtained this table from immuneACCESS and retained in-frame rearrangements with V and J assigned. These tables miss some clones; where compared with another copy, unresolved V genes account for less than half of the shortfall, and the remainder is unexplained. This sample lists approximately 190,000 clones; about 86% were detected once. The ten biggest clones cover 1.7% of the sample. Sequenced sample: PBMCs. These receptors were collected from a man aged 35 to 55 in good health and CMV-seropositive.

This clone was counted a few times. This chain uses TRBV2 with TRBJ1-5, with TRBD1 matching 7 bases. V was clipped by 7 bases and J by 6 bases; unmatched bases: 6. This CDR3 has 13 residues. Germline V CDR1 and CDR2: SNHLY, FYNNEI. The CDR3 sequence: CASTGTGVQPQHF. In nucleotides, the CDR3 is TGTGCCAGCACCGGTACAGGGGTTCAGCCCCAGCATTTT.

This chain links TRBV14 with TRBJ2-7; D may be TRBD1 (5 bases). The germline V gene has CDR1 SGHDN and CDR2 FVKESK. The CDR3 is 15 amino acids. Trimming pared 1 base from V and 5 bases from J, leaving 15 bases between. The CDR3 spells CASSQVARASHEQYF. The DNA of the CDR3 is TGTGCCAGCAGCCAAGTCGCCAGGGCTTCCCACGAGCAGTACTTC.

This rearrangement joins TRBV9 to TRBJ2-7; 16 nucleotides match TRBD2. Germline-derived CDR1 and CDR2 are SGDLS and YYNGEE. The CDR3 has 18 amino acids. Losses at the gene ends were 4 bases for V and 7 bases for J; bases not matched to a gene: 14. The CDR3 region is CASSPGLAGGLIAGEQYF. CDR3 DNA: TGTGCCAGCAGCCCGGGACTAGCGGGAGGGCTAATAGCGGGTGAGCAGTACTTC.

J is TRBJ2-1 and V is TRBV5-1; maybe TRBD1 (5 bases). Germline CDR1 SGHRS, CDR2 YFSETQ. The CDR3 is made up of 14 amino acids. V was clipped by 2 bases and J by 6 bases, with 12 bases between them. DNA for the CDR3: TGCGCCAGCAGCTTCAATAGGGGTGGCAATGAGCAGTTCTTC. The encoded protein is CASSFNRGGNEQFF.

This chain connects TRBV5-1 to TRBJ1-3; 7 bases match TRBD1. The V gene's germline CDR1 is SGHRS and CDR2 YFSETQ. The CDR3 totals 14 residues. J gave up 2 bases and V 4 bases, and 3 bases lay outside the gene matches. This CDR3 is CASSDTGAGNTIYF. The CDR3 DNA reads TGCGCCAGCAGCGATACAGGGGCTGGAAACACCATATATTTT.

The chain joins TRBV25-1 to TRBJ2-7, with D possibly matching TRBD2 (6 bases). Germline loops: CDR1 MGHDK, CDR2 SYGVNS. The CDR3 consists of 14 residues. The V end was cut by 1 base, the J end by 5 bases, with 12 bases between. The CDR3 here is CASSESGVVNEQYF. CDR3 sequence (DNA): TGTGCCAGCAGTGAATCGGGAGTTGTCAACGAGCAGTACTTC.

The chain joins TRBV11-2 to TRBJ2-6; D call uncertain. The length of the CDR3 is 15 residues. The germline V and J ends were trimmed by 2 bases and 0 bases, with 5 bases remaining between them. Germline V lookup: CDR1 SGHAT, CDR2 FQNNGV. The CDR3 DNA reads TGTGCCAGCAGCTTAAGCGCCTCTGGGGCCAACGTCCTGACTTTC. Residues: CASSLSASGANVLTF.

This chain uses TRBV14 with TRBJ1-3; 9 bases are a match to TRBD1. CDR1 and CDR2 (germline): SGHDN, FVKESK. This CDR3 contains 17 residues. J gave up 3 bases and V 6 bases, and 12 bases lay outside the gene matches. DNA for the CDR3: TGTGCCAGCAGTTATCATGACAGGGGGGCATTTGGAAACACCATATATTTT. Translating gives CASSYHDRGAFGNTIYF.

This chain links TRBV18 with TRBJ2-7; no clear D gene. Trimming pared 0 bases from V and 6 bases from J, leaving 18 bases between. Germline CDR1 is KGHSH and CDR2 is LQKENI. The CDR3 has 16 amino acids. Here the CDR3 reads CASSPPNLAETAEQYF. CDR3 DNA sequence: TGTGCCAGCTCACCACCGAATTTAGCTGAGACCGCCGAGCAGTACTTC.

The chain couples TRBV5-1 to TRBJ1-2; TRBD1 aligns across 10 bases. Looked up from germline, CDR1 is SGHRS and CDR2 is YFSETQ. V gave up 5 bases and J gave up 8 bases; unmatched junction bases: 6. CDR3 length equals 13 residues. The CDR3 region has the DNA TGCGCCAGCAGGGTCGGGACAGGGGACGGCTACACCTTC. It yields the protein CASRVGTGDGYTF. The full variable domain, completed using reference TRBV5-1 and TRBJ1-2, is KAGVTQTPRYLIKTRGQQVTLSCSPISGHRSVSWYQQTPGQGLQFLFEYFSETQRNKGNFPGRFSGRQFSNSRSEMNVSTLELGDSALYLCASRVGTGDGYTFGSGTRLTVV.

This clone was seen a single time. The chain recombines TRBV11-1 with TRBJ2-7; perhaps TRBD2 as D (5 bases). Germline lookup yields CDR1 SGHAT and CDR2 FQDESV (reference sequence). Trimming removed 5 bases from V and 4 bases from J, with 12 bases in between. CDR3 length equals 13 residues. CDR3 nucleotide sequence: TGTGCCAGCAGCCGAGCTGAGGGTTACGAGCAGTACTTC. Encoded protein: CASSRAEGYEQYF.

The rearrangement links TRBV2 to TRBJ2-1; a possible D gene is TRBD1 (6 bases). The CDR3 totals 18 residues. In germline, CDR1 is SNHLY, CDR2 FYNNEI. Trimming took off 6 bases at V and 7 bases at J, with 28 bases between the two ends. The CDR3 coding sequence is TGTGCCAGCAGCCTTGCTTCAATTGGGACAACCACCGGGAATGAGCAGTTCTTC. It yields the protein CASSLASIGTTTGNEQFF.

V and J are TRBV7-8 and TRBJ2-2; tentatively, D is TRBD1 (5 bases). Germline assignment: CDR1 SGHVS and CDR2 FQNEAQ. This CDR3 is 15 amino acids long. V was pared by 1 base and J by 4 bases, with 10 bases between. The CDR3 nucleotides are TGTGCCAGCAGCTTAGTTGGGGCCGGCACCGGGGAGCTGTTTTTT. Amino acids: CASSLVGAGTGELFF.

V usage is TRBV6-1 and J usage is TRBJ2-4, with D maybe TRBD1 (6 bases). The CDR3 consists of 15 residues. Germline lookup yields CDR1 MNHNS and CDR2 SASEGT. V was trimmed by 8 bases and J by 0 bases, leaving 14 bases between them. The CDR3 spells CASGRTEEAKNIQYF. CDR3 bases: TGTGCCAGCGGCCGGACAGAAGAAGCCAAAAACATTCAGTACTTC.

Concerning this clone: Given the absence of the conserved phenylalanine or tryptophan at the CDR3 end, a read error is likely. V is TRBV6-5 and J is TRBJ1-2; D possibly corresponds to TRBD1 (6 bases). The CDR3 covers 14 residues. V lost 2 bases and J lost 2, with 9 bases in between. Germline lookup yields CDR1 MNHEY and CDR2 SVGAGI. The CDR3 protein is CASSYGQRNYGYTL. CDR3 DNA: TGTGCCAGCAGTTACGGACAGCGCAACTATGGCTACACCCTC.

The chain carries TRBV28 and TRBJ1-4, with 7 nucleotides matching TRBD1. V shed 4 bases and J 8 bases; nucleotides not matched to a gene: 10. CDR1 and CDR2 (germline): MDHEN, SYDVKM. The CDR3 has 15 residues. The CDR3 coding sequence is TGTGCCAGCAGTTCCGCACAGGGGTTGAGAGAAAAACTGTTTTTT. Amino acids: CASSSAQGLREKLFF.

Only one count was recorded for this clone. The chain recombines TRBV30 with TRBJ2-7, with D possibly being TRBD2 (7 bases). Per the germline V gene, CDR1 is GTSNPN and CDR2 is SVGIG (reference sequence). V was pared by 0 bases and J by 4 bases, with 16 bases between. The CDR3 is 15 residues long. CDR3 in DNA: TGTGCCTGGAGTGTACGGGGCAGGGGAGGGTACGAGCAGTACTTC. Translating gives CAWSVRGRGGYEQYF.

The rearrangement uses TRBV4-3 and TRBJ2-3; 11 bases are a match to TRBD2. Looked up from germline, CDR1 is LGHNA and CDR2 is YSLEER. The CDR3 is 19 amino acids. With V trimmed by 0 bases and J by 0 bases, 8 bases remained unmatched. The DNA of the CDR3 is TGCGCCAGCAGCCAAGATGTAGCGGGAGGGCCTGGAAGCACAGATACGCAGTATTTT. Its protein is CASSQDVAGGPGSTDTQYF.

CDR3 in amino acids: CASSLDGYSYNEQFF. The CDR3 DNA reads as TGCGCCAGCAGCCTGGACGGTTATTCCTACAATGAGCAGTTCTTC. The chain recombines TRBV5-1 with TRBJ2-1; no clear D. CDR3 length: 15 amino acids. Germline lookup yields CDR1 SGHRS and CDR2 YFSETQ. V lost 4 bases and J lost 1, with 12 bases in between. Full variable domain (missing parts from reference TRBV5-1 and TRBJ2-1): KAGVTQTPRYLIKTRGQQVTLSCSPISGHRSVSWYQQTPGQGLQFLFEYFSETQRNKGNFPGRFSGRQFSNSRSEMNVSTLELGDSALYLCASSLDGYSYNEQFFGPGTRLTVL.

This clone was found a few times. V gene TRBV7-6 combines with J gene TRBJ1-2; D may be TRBD1 (5 bases). This CDR3 comprises 13 residues. Germline V gives CDR1 SGHVS, CDR2 FNYEAQ. Trimming stripped 5 bases from V and 4 bases from J, with 11 bases between. DNA for the CDR3: TGTGCCAGCAGCCCGGGACTCCCCTATGGCTACACCTTC. This translates into CASSPGLPYGYTF. Together with reference TRBV7-6 and TRBJ1-2, the CDR3 gives the full variable domain: GAGVSQSPRYKVTKRGQDVALRCDPISGHVSLYWYRQALGQGPEFLTYFNYEAQQDKSGLPNDRFSAERPEGSISTLTIQRTEQRDSAMYRCASSPGLPYGYTFGSGTRLTVV.

The chain carries TRBV19 and TRBJ2-7; 7 nucleotides line up with TRBD1. The CDR3 has 14 amino acids. Germline V gene lookup returns CDR1 LNHDA and CDR2 SQIVND (reference sequence). Trimming at V came to 5 bases and at J to 3 bases, leaving 7 bases not matched to a gene. CDR3 loop: CASSPYRGHYEQYF. CDR3 coding DNA: TGTGCCAGTAGTCCTTACAGGGGACACTACGAGCAGTACTTC.

CDR3 sequence reads: CASTGVGQGHNEQFF. The CDR3 coding sequence is TGCGCCAGCACTGGAGTAGGACAGGGGCACAATGAGCAGTTCTTC. The rearrangement uses TRBV5-1 and TRBJ2-1, with 9 nucleotides matching TRBD1. Trimming at V came to 6 bases and at J to 5 bases, leaving 9 bases not matched to a gene. In germline, CDR1 is SGHRS, CDR2 YFSETQ. The CDR3 has 15 amino acids.

The J gene is TRBJ2-7, the V gene TRBV29-1, with 12 bases matching TRBD2. Germline trimming cut 6 bases from V and 6 bases from J; bases unmatched to any gene: 12. This CDR3 region has 15 residues. Germline V gene data show CDR1 as SQVTM and CDR2 as ANQGSEA. The CDR3 loop reads CSVKPLAGGPGEQYF. CDR3 DNA: TGCAGCGTGAAACCCCTAGCGGGAGGGCCGGGCGAGCAGTACTTC.

The CDR3, as DNA: TGTGCCAGCAGCGCCGGGACAGGGGAAGGTCAGCCCCAGCATTTT. Translation: CASSAGTGEGQPQHF. The rearrangement links TRBV5-6 to TRBJ1-5; 10 bases align to TRBD1. The ends lost 4 bases at V and 6 bases at J; junction bases unmatched: 7. Germline-derived CDR1 and CDR2 are SGHDT and YYEEEE. There are 15 residues in the CDR3.

This chain connects TRBV2 to TRBJ2-2, with 12 positions matching TRBD1. The germline V gene has CDR1 SNHLY and CDR2 FYNNEI. The ends lost 6 bases at V and 5 bases at J; junction bases unmatched: 10. CDR3 length: 17 amino acids. The CDR3 sequence is CASSPGTGGAWTGELFF. CDR3 nucleotide sequence: TGTGCCAGCAGCCCAGGGACAGGGGGCGCTTGGACCGGGGAGCTGTTTTTT.

The chain uses TRBV19 and TRBJ2-1; 9 positions match TRBD1. J was trimmed by 6 bases and V by 9 bases; bases with no gene match: 9. The CDR3 contains 14 residues. From germline, CDR1 is LNHDA and CDR2 SQIVND (reference sequence). CDR3 sequence reads: CASEKQGALNEQFF. CDR3 DNA: TGTGCCAGCGAGAAACAGGGGGCCCTCAATGAGCAGTTCTTC.

This clone has just one count. The V call is TRBV6-1, the J call TRBJ2-7; D is perhaps TRBD1 (6 bases). The V gene lost 4 bases and the J gene lost 3 bases, with 13 bases spanning the gap. The CDR3 sequence is 14 residues long. CDR1 MNHNS and CDR2 SASEGT come from the germline V gene. The CDR3 loop reads CASSVNRENYEQYF. In DNA form, the CDR3 reads TGTGCCAGCAGTGTTAACAGGGAGAACTACGAGCAGTACTTC.